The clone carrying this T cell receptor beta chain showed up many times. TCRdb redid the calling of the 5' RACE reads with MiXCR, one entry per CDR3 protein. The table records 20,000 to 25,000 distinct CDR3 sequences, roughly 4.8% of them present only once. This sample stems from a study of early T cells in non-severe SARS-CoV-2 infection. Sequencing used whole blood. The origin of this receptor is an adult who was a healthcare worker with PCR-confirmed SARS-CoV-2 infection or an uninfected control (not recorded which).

CDR3 region: CSAGGRTDTQYF. CDR3 DNA sequence: TGCAGTGCGGGGGGCCGCACAGATACGCAGTATTTT. The chain employs TRBV20-1 and TRBJ2-3; TRBD1 or TRBD2 may be the D gene (6 bases each). Trimming left V 6 bases short and J 1 base short, with 8 bases between. This CDR3 is built from 12 residues. The V gene's germline CDR1 is DFQATT and CDR2 SNEGSKA (reference sequence).